This TCR beta chain was recovered during a study of cytomegalovirus exposure and HLA in healthy donors. The trim removed 2 bases at V and 2 bases at J, leaving 5 bases unmatched. CDR1 and CDR2 (germline): MGHRA, YSYEKL. This CDR3 comprises 16 residues. The study's findings and limits: Later analysis identified several of the most significant clusters that appeared linked to common viral pathogens. HLA restriction was apparent for most CMV-associated TCR beta chains in a later analysis. A later analysis showed HLA-associated TCR beta chains outstripping equally common others in clonal expansion.

A word on this clone: Its specificity is not known.

PCR involved 60 Vbeta and 13 Jbeta primers. Profiling relied on immunoSEQ multiplex PCR, and the TCRdb table lists in-frame clones only, not all of them. The sample includes 250,000 to 350,000 clones, roughly 80% of them seen just once. The clonotype was recovered from a girl aged 2 to 9 in good health and CMV-seronegative. The chain employs TRBV4-1 and TRBJ1-3, with 8 positions matching TRBD1. Sequenced: PBMCs. In nucleotides, the CDR3 is TGCGCCAGCAGCCAACTTCTGACAGGGGCTGGAAACACCATATATTTT. Translated, it gives CASSQLLTGAGNTIYF.